This TCR beta chain was captured in a study of CD8 T cells in ankylosing spondylitis. This clonotype appeared a few times. Preparation of TCR beta libraries was done by quantitative 5'-RACE with molecular barcodes. MiXCR, applied by TCRdb to the 5' RACE reads, yields one record per CDR3 protein. The data show about 40,000 distinct CDR3 sequences, with approximately 16% seen just once and approximately 43% held by the top ten. CDR1 is DFQATT, CDR2 SNEGSKA, per germline (reference sequence). Trimming shortened V by 0 bases and J by 6 bases, and 13 bases separated the two germline ends. CDR3 length: 14 residues.

The TCR was taken from a male donor with ankylosing spondylitis or in good health (not recorded which). Sequencing was carried out using blood. This chain connects TRBV20-1 to TRBJ2-3, with D perhaps given as TRBD1 or TRBD2 (6 bases each). CDR3 loop: CSARDHTGRDTQYF. The DNA of the CDR3 is TGCAGTGCTAGAGATCACACAGGGAGGGATACGCAGTATTTT.